Shown below are 5 T cell receptor beta chains from a single sample sequenced in a study of shared clonotypes between healthy human individuals (dated by TCRdb to about 2020). Library creation used the immunoSEQ multiplex PCR assay. TCRdb carries this immuneACCESS record with in-frame sequences only. Its versions omit some clonotypes, under half of them owing to an unresolved V gene in the studies checked, with the rest unexplained. This sample is represented by roughly 1 million clones; around 78% of them were singletons. Approximately 0.5% of the sample lies in the top ten. Specimen: memory CD4+ T cells from PBMCs. The sample's cell subset or site label, in plain terms: CD45RA-negative fraction. The receptor set was obtained from a man aged 18 to 29 in good health. Some clones in this sample may be carry-over from other donors' samples.

Concerning this clone itself: Other DNA sequences in the same sample also yield this CDR3. The chain carries TRBV28 and TRBJ1-1, with D tentatively TRBD1 (6 bases). The germline V and J ends were trimmed by 5 bases and 1 base, with 8 bases remaining between them. CDR1 is MDHEN, CDR2 SYDVKM, per germline. This CDR3 region has 13 residues. The CDR3 loop reads CASSLDRNTEAFF. The CDR3 DNA reads as TGTGCCAGCAGTCTGGACAGGAACACTGAAGCTTTCTTT.

The chain combines TRBV6-1 with TRBJ1-4, with a possible D match to TRBD1 (5 bases). The V and J ends lost 2 bases and 6 bases respectively, with 10 bases between them. This CDR3 region has 14 residues. Germline V gene data show CDR1 as MNHNS and CDR2 as SASEGT. The CDR3 sequence is CASSEMDKYEKLFF. DNA for the CDR3: TGTGCCAGCAGTGAAATGGACAAGTATGAAAAACTGTTTTTT.

The V call is TRBV7-3, the J call TRBJ2-1; D is perhaps TRBD2 (7 bases). Germline V gives CDR1 SGHTA, CDR2 FQGTGA. This CDR3 spans 18 amino acids. Trimming took off 6 bases at V and 0 bases at J, with 21 bases between the two ends. CDR3 DNA sequence: TGTGCCAGCAGTTTACTGGGACACCTAGCGGCCTCCTACAATGAGCAGTTCTTC. The encoded protein is CASSLLGHLAASYNEQFF. The entire variable domain, with the rest obtained from reference TRBV7-3 and TRBJ2-1, is as follows: GAGVSQTPSNKVTEKGKYVELRCDPISGHTALYWYRQSLGQGPEFLIYFQGTGAADDSGLPNDRFFAVRPEGSVSTLKIQRTERGDSAVYLCASSLLGHLAASYNEQFFGPGTRLTVL.

The V and J genes are TRBV5-1 and TRBJ2-2; no reliable D call. CDR3 length equals 14 residues. The germline V gene encodes CDR1 SGHRS and CDR2 YFSETQ. V gave up 0 bases and J gave up 6 bases, with 9 bases separating them. The CDR3 loop reads CASSLAWSAGELFF. CDR3 DNA sequence: TGCGCCAGCAGCTTGGCCTGGTCGGCCGGGGAGCTGTTTTTT.

The chain uses TRBV4-1 and TRBJ1-2, with D hard to call. Trimming shortened V by 6 bases and J by 2 bases, and 13 bases separated the two germline ends. Germline assignment: CDR1 MGHRA and CDR2 YSYEKL. CDR3 length: 14 amino acids. CDR3 nucleotide sequence: TGCGCCAGCAGTCCGGCTACACAGAACTATGGCTACACCTTC. Protein: CASSPATQNYGYTF.